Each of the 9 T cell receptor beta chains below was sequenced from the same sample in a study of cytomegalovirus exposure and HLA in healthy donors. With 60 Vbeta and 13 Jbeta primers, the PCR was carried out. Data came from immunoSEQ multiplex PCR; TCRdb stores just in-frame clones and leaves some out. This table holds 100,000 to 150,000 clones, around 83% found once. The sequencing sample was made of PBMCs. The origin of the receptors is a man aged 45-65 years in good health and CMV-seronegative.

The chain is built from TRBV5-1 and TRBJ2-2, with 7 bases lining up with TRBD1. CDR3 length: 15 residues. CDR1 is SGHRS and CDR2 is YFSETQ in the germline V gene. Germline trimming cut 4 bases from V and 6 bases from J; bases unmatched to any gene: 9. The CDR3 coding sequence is TGCGCCAGCAGCCAAGACAGGGTTTTAGCCGGGGAGCTGTTTTTT. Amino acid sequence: CASSQDRVLAGELFF.

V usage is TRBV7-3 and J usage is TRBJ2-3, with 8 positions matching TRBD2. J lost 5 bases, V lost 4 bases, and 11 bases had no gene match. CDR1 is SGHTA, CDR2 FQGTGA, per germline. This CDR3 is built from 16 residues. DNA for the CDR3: TGTGCCAGCAGCTCACTCCGCGGGGGGCTGGGAGATACGCAGTATTTT. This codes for CASSSLRGGLGDTQYF.

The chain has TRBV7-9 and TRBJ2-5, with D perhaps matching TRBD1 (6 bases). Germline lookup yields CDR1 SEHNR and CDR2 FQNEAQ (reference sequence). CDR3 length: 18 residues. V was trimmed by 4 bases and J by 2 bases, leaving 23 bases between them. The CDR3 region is CASSSRSFRQGIQETQYF. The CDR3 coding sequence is TGTGCCAGCAGCTCCAGATCCTTCCGGCAGGGGATTCAAGAGACCCAGTACTTC.

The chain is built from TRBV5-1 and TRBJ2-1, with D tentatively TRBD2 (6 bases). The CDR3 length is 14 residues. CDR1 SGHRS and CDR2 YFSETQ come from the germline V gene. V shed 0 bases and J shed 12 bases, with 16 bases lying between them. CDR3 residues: CASSLGAGPGAQFF. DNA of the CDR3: TGCGCCAGCAGCTTGGGGGCGGGGCCCGGGGCGCAGTTCTTC.

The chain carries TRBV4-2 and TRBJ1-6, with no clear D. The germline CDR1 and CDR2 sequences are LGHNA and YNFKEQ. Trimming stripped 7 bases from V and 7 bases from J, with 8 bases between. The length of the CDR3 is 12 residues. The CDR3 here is CASKGGNSPLHF. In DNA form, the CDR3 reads TGTGCCAGCAAGGGAGGGAATTCACCCCTCCACTTT.

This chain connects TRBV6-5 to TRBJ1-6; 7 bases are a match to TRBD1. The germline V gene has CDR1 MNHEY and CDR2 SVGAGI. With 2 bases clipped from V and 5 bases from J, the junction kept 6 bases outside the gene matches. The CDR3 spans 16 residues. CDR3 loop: CASSYNARGNNSPLHF. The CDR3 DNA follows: TGTGCCAGCAGTTACAACGCCAGGGGGAATAATTCACCCCTCCACTTT.

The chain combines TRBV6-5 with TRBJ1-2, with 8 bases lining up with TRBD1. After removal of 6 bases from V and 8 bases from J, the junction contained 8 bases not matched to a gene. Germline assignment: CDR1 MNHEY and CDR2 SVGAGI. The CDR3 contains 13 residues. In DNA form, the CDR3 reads TGTGCCAGCAGCACCAGGACAGGGTTGGGCTACACCTTC. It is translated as CASSTRTGLGYTF.

CDR3 coding DNA: TGTGCCAGCAGCCTCACAGGGGTGGCCTACGAGCAGTACTTC. This sequence encodes CASSLTGVAYEQYF. The rearrangement uses TRBV7-9 and TRBJ2-5; 7 bases match TRBD1. With the DNA end fitting TRBJ2-7 better, the J assignment may be wrong. Germline V CDR1 and CDR2: SEHNR, FQNEAQ (reference sequence). The CDR3 consists of 14 residues.

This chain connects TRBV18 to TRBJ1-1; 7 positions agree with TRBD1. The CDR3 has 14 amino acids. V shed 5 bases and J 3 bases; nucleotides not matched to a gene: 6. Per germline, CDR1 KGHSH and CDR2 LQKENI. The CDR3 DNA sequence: TGTGCCAGCTCAGAATCGCAGGGGGACACTGAAGCTTTCTTT. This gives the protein CASSESQGDTEAFF.